Described below is a single TCR beta chain sequence and its context. Its antigen is not yet known. One base away there is no much larger clone; base qualities are not given. This record belongs to a study of blood T cells in healthy people across ages (dated by TCRdb to the mid-2010s). For context, the study as a whole: Template switching captured roughly one uniquely barcoded TCR beta cDNA molecule per two T cells in model experiments. To track age-related changes in TCR beta repertoire diversity, the study relied on deep sequencing normalized with unique cDNA molecular identifiers. Four age groups were formed from the donors: young (average roughly 16 years), middle-aged (less than 40), aged (more than 55) and long-lived (82). To avoid experimental bias, donors of different ages were distributed randomly across sequencing lanes. For two donors (one aged 18 to 30 and one aged 80 or older), the study analyzed two additional independent replicas of 1 million unique cDNA reads from the same blood draw.

The cysteine opens and the phenylalanine closes a CDR3 of 12 amino acids. Only the CDR3 DNA stays, 36 bases, in frame from base 1. Compared with germline, V lacks 6 bases and J lacks 2 bases; bases without a gene match: 1. For CDR1 and CDR2, the germline V gene lists MNHNS and SASEGT. Donors were roughly 40 systemically healthy Caucasian individuals from Russia aged roughly 6 to 95 years. Each donor gave 9 to 10 milliliters of peripheral blood, collected into EDTA-treated Vacutainer tubes. Ficoll-Paque density-gradient centrifugation was used to isolate PBMCs, with at least 6.5 million obtained per sample. Total RNA, at least 6 micrograms per sample, was extracted from PBMCs with Trizol reagent. Naive CD45RAhigh/CD27high T cell percentages were measured by flow cytometry on a PBMC aliquot from every donor. The receptor library was made with 5' RACE. The instrument was an Illumina HiSeq 2500. A second about 7 to 12 cycle PCR used a sample-barcoded 5' primer and a J-beta primer mix. A unique molecular identifier was introduced onto each TCR beta cDNA molecule by a template-switch 5' adaptor carrying 12 random nucleotides. Each sample yielded at least 3 million CDR3-containing paired-end reads. All of the RNA was converted into first-strand cDNA using the Mint cDNA synthesis kit, with a TRBC-specific oligonucleotide serving as the primer. Following uracil-DNA glycosylase treatment, a first 18-cycle PCR with universal primers M1SS and BC2_uni_R was performed on all cDNA. As for the original processing: Each sample was normalized by randomly selecting 1 million high-quality reads, each carrying a distinct molecular identifier. Instead of being binned into consensus sequences, reads with shared molecular identifiers were discarded. MiTCR, set to a Q25 quality threshold and the strictest error-elimination algorithm, was used for CDR3 identification, clonotype clustering and error correction. A nonparametric unseen species model using Euler transformation provided a lower-bound estimate of total TCR beta diversity. TCRdb trimmed the raw reads at Q25, called clones with MiXCR and kept productive beta chains. Every CDR3 protein is listed once, alongside the most common genes and DNA of its rows. The V and J calls here are based on TCRdb, not the publication. Across this sample there are some 1.1 million distinct CDR3 sequences, with more than 30% seen only once. The ten biggest clones cover over 10% of the sample.

Points the paper makes about the study in general: Conclusive comparison of naive and antigen-experienced compartments was prevented by the profiling of bulk unsorted PBMCs. As age increased, observed TCR beta diversity per million T cells dropped in a roughly linear way, and a significant reduction was already evident by age about 40. Because the CMV infection status of the donors was unknown, age-related changes in expanded clonotypes may potentially have been confounded. A strong correlation was found between observed TCR beta diversity and the percentage of naive T cells measured by flow cytometry. Estimates of total diversity based on one million sequenced T cells were considered lower bounds and underestimates. Compared with the aged group, the long-lived group had more naive CD4+ T cells, fewer expanded clones and increased TCR diversity, suggesting age selection.

The source is a man younger than 30 in good health. The rearranged segments are TRBV6-1 and TRBJ2-7; 7 nucleotides in the junction match TRBD1. The material sequenced was blood. In nucleotides, the sequence is TGTGCCAGCAGGGACAGGACCTACGAGCAGTACTTC. Translation gives CASRDRTYEQYF.